Listed here are 8 T cell receptor beta chains from one sample, sequenced in a study of T cells expressing NK-cell markers. TCRdb reworked the 5' RACE reads into one entry per CDR3 protein, no DNA. With 350,000 to 400,000 distinct CDR3 sequences in the sample, the ten largest clones hold about 10%. Specimen: blood T cells: a sorted CD56 or NKG2C T cell subset, CD4+ or CD8+ T cells, or bulk PBMC T cells (not recorded which). The receptors derive from a woman aged 45 to 65 in good health.

This rearrangement joins TRBV23-1 to TRBJ2-2; the TCRdb D gene call, TRBD2, has no DNA to confirm it. TRBV23-1 is an ORF; its function is uncertain. The CDR3 has 17 residues. CDR3 amino acids: CASSPSQAGGTTGELFF.

The chain is built from TRBV12-3 or TRBV12-4 and TRBJ2-1; TCRdb outputs TRBD2, but without DNA this stays unchecked. The CDR3 is 13 amino acids. The CDR3 loop reads CASTAGEGNEQFF.

The chain recombines TRBV11-3 with TRBJ1-1; TCRdb selects TRBD1, and the lack of DNA leaves this call unchecked. Germline CDR1 is SGHNT and CDR2 is YENEEA. This CDR3 has 14 residues. CDR3 protein: CASSPTQGNTEAFF.

The chain links TRBV6-5 to TRBJ2-2. The CDR3 runs to 16 residues. In germline, CDR1 is MNHEY, CDR2 SVGAGI. CDR3 region: CASSRVDRVYTGELFF.

This chain connects TRBV9 to TRBJ2-3; TCRdb returns TRBD2, unconfirmable since there is no DNA. This CDR3 is built from 16 residues. Germline V gives CDR1 SGDLS, CDR2 YYNGEE. The CDR3 protein is CASSVSPSGVSDTQYF. The full variable domain, rest sourced from reference TRBV9 and TRBJ2-3, is DSGVTQTPKHLITATGQRVTLRCSPRSGDLSVYWYQQSLDQGLQFLIQYYNGEERAKGNILERFSAQQFPDLHSELNLSSLELGDSALYFCASSVSPSGVSDTQYFGPGTRLTVL.

The chain is built from TRBV12-3 or TRBV12-4 and TRBJ2-7; TCRdb's assignment of TRBD2 cannot be checked, as there is no DNA. CDR3 length: 15 residues. The CDR3 loop is CASSLGRALSYEQYF.

The chain links TRBV19 to TRBJ2-3; the TCRdb D gene call, TRBD1, has no DNA to confirm it. CDR1 is LNHDA, CDR2 SQIVND, per germline (reference sequence). The CDR3 totals 16 residues. The CDR3 sequence is CASSIGTGVSQDTQYF.

V usage is TRBV29-1 and J usage is TRBJ2-2; TCRdb's assignment of TRBD1 cannot be checked, as there is no DNA. CDR1 is SQVTM and CDR2 is ANQGSEA in the germline V gene. This CDR3 has 13 amino acids. The chain's CDR3 is CSVDRDRTGELFF.